This T cell receptor (beta chain) appears in the sequencing data of a study of CXCR3-negative and CXCR3-positive naive CD8 T cells. In the case of this clonotype: The antigen is not known.

Whole-study findings and limits: Naive cells positive for CXCR3 carried more hydrophobic TRB CDR3s than CXCR3-negative ones. TRB CDR3 properties indicated TCR strength, while surface CD5 was similar across naive subsets.

A CD45RO-CCR7+CD27+CD95- phenotype identified naive CD8+ T cells. The CDR3 loop spans 15 amino acids. Per germline, CDR1 SQVTM and CDR2 ANQGSEA. Through 5' RACE with UMI labels, the TRB cDNA libraries were prepared. TCRdb re-called the 5' RACE reads; every CDR3 protein appears as one record, without DNA. Its listing shows about 130,000 distinct CDR3 sequences. V and J are TRBV29-1 and TRBJ2-1; TCRdb gives TRBD1 as the D gene, but with no DNA this cannot be confirmed. Sequenced input: naive CXCR3+ CD8+ T cells from blood. The subset here: CD45RO-CCR7+CD27+CD95- naive CD8+ T cells expressing CXCR3 (TNR3+). The sequence came from a human donor in good health. Some clones in this sample may be carry-over from other donors' samples. CDR3: CSVEGSGQSYNEQFF.